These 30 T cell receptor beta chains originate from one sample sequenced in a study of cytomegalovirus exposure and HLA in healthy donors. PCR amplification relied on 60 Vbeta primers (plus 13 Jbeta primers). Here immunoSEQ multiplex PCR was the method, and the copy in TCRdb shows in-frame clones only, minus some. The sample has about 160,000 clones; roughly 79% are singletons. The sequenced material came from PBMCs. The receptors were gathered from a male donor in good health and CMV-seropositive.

The DNA of the CDR3 is TGTGCCAGCAGCGCGTTATACACCGGGGAGCTGTTTTTT. Translation gives CASSALYTGELFF. This chain uses TRBV9 with TRBJ2-2; D gene uncertain. V was shortened by 3 bases and J by 3 bases, with 6 bases between the two germline ends. CDR1 is SGDLS, CDR2 YYNGEE, per germline. This CDR3 has 13 amino acids.

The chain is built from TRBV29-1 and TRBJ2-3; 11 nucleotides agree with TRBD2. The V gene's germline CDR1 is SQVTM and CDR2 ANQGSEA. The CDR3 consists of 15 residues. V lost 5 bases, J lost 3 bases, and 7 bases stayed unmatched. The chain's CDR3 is CSVHLAGGKTDTQYF. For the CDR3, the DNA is TGCAGCGTTCATTTAGCGGGGGGGAAGACAGATACGCAGTATTTT.

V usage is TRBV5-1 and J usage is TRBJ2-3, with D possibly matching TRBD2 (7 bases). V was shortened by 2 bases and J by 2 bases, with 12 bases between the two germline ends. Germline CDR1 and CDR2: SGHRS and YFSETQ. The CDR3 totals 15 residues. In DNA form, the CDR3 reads TGCGCCAGCAGCTTTCGCGGGGGCCCCACAGATACGCAGTATTTT. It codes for CASSFRGGPTDTQYF. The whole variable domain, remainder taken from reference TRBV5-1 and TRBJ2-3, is KAGVTQTPRYLIKTRGQQVTLSCSPISGHRSVSWYQQTPGQGLQFLFEYFSETQRNKGNFPGRFSGRQFSNSRSEMNVSTLELGDSALYLCASSFRGGPTDTQYFGPGTRLTVL.

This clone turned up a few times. Here the CDR3 DNA reads TGTGCCTTCTCCCTCCGGGACACGTATTTT. As protein: CAFSLRDTYF. The V gene is TRBV30, the J gene TRBJ1-3; a possible D gene is TRBD1 (6 bases). Germline CDR1 reads GTSNPN; CDR2 reads SVGIG (reference sequence). V lost 7 bases and J 16 bases, leaving 17 bases between the germline ends. This CDR3 spans 10 amino acids.

CDR3 sequence reads: CASRGAGGGSVFISYNEQFF. The CDR3 DNA is TGTGCCAGCAGGGGCGCTGGGGGGGGCTCTGTTTTTATCTCCTACAATGAGCAGTTCTTC. The genes are TRBV2 and TRBJ2-1; D is possibly TRBD2 (7 bases). V lost 6 bases and J 0 bases, leaving 27 bases between the germline ends. The CDR3 length is 20 residues. The V gene's germline CDR1 is SNHLY and CDR2 FYNNEI.

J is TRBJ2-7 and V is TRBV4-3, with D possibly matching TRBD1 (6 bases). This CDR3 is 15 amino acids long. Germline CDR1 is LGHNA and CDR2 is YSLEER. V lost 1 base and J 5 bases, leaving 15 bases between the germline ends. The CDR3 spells CASSQGLGRGNEQYF. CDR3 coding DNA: TGCGCCAGCAGCCAAGGGCTCGGCAGGGGCAACGAGCAGTACTTC.

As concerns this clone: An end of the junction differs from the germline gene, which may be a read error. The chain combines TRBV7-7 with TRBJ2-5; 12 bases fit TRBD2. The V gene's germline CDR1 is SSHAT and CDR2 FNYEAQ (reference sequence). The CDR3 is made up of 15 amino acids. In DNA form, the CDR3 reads TGTGCTAGCAGTATGACTAGCGGGGGAGAAGAGACCCAGTACTTC. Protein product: CASSMTSGGEETQYF.

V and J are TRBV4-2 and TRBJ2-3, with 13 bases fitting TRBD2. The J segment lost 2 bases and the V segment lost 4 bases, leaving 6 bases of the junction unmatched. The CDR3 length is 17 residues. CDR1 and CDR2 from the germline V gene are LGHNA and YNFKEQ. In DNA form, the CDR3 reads TGTGCCAGCAGCCCCTGGACTAGCGGGGGAGACACAGATACGCAGTATTTT. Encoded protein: CASSPWTSGGDTDTQYF.

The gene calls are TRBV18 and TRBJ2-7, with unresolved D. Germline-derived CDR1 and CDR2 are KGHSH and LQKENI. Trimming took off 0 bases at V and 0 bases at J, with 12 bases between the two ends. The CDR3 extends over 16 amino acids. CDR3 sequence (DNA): TGTGCCAGCTCACCACCGGGCAGTTTAAGCTCCTACGAGCAGTACTTC. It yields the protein CASSPPGSLSSYEQYF.

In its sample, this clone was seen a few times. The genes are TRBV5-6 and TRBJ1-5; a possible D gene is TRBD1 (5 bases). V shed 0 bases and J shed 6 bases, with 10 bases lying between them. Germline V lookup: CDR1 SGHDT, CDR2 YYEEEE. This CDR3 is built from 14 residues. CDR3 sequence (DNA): TGTGCCAGCAGCTTGGACGGGGGGGGTCAGCCCCAGCATTTT. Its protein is CASSLDGGGQPQHF. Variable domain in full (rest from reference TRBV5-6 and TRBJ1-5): DAGVTQSPTHLIKTRGQQVTLRCSPKSGHDTVSWYQQALGQGPQFIFQYYEEEERQRGNFPDRFSGHQFPNYSSELNVNALLLGDSALYLCASSLDGGGQPQHFGDGTRLSIL.

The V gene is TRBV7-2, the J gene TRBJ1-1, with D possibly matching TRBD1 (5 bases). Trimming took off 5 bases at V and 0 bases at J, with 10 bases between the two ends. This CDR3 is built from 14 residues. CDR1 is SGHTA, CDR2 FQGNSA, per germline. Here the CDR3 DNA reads TGTGCCAGCAGCCCCGGCAGGGTGAACACTGAAGCTTTCTTT. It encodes CASSPGRVNTEAFF. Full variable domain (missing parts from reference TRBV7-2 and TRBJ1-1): GAGVSQSPSNKVTEKGKDVELRCDPISGHTALYWYRQSLGQGLEFLIYFQGNSAPDKSGLPSDRFSAERTGGSVSTLTIQRTQQEDSAVYLCASSPGRVNTEAFFGQGTRLTVV.

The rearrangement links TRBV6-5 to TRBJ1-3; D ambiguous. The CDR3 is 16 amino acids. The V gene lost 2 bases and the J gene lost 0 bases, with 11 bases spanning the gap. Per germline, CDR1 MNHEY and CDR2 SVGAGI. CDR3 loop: CASSYSVEVSGNTIYF. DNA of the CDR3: TGTGCCAGCAGTTACAGTGTTGAGGTCTCTGGAAACACCATATATTTT.

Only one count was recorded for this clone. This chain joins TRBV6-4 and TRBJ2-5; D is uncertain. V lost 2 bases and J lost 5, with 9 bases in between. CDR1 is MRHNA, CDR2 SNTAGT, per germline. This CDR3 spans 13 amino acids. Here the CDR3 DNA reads TGTGCCAGCAGTGACGGCCCAACGGAGACCCAGTACTTC. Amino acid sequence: CASSDGPTETQYF.

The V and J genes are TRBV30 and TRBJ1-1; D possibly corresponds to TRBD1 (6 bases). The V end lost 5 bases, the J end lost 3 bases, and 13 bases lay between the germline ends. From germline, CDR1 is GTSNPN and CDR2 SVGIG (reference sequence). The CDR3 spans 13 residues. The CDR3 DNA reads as TGTGCCTGGGACCACAGGGTTGACACTGAAGCTTTCTTT. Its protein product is CAWDHRVDTEAFF.

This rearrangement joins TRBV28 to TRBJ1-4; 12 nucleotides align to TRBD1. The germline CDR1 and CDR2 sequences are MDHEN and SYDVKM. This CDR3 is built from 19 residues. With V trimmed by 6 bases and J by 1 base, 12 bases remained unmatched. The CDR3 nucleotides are TGTGCCAGCAGCCATAATGGGGACAGGGGGCCTCTAACTAATGAAAAACTGTTTTTT. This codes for CASSHNGDRGPLTNEKLFF. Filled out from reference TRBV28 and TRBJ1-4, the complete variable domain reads DVKVTQSSRYLVKRTGEKVFLECVQDMDHENMFWYRQDPGLGLRLIYFSYDVKMKEKGDIPEGYSVSREKKERFSLILESASTNQTSMYLCASSHNGDRGPLTNEKLFFGSGTQLSVL.

CDR3 nucleotide sequence: TGTGCTAGTAGCGAAGGCCAAGAGACCCAGTACTTC. As protein: CASSEGQETQYF. The chain couples TRBV12-5 to TRBJ2-5; D not resolved. This CDR3 has 12 amino acids. V lost 8 bases and J lost 1, with 8 bases in between. The germline V gene has CDR1 LGHNT and CDR2 FRNRAP. Combining the CDR3 with reference TRBV12-5 and TRBJ2-5 gives the whole variable domain DARVTQTPRHKVTEMGQEVTMRCQPILGHNTVFWYRQTMMQGLELLAYFRNRAPLDDSGMPKDRFSAEMPDATLATLKIQPSEPRDSAVYFCASSEGQETQYFGPGTRLLVL.

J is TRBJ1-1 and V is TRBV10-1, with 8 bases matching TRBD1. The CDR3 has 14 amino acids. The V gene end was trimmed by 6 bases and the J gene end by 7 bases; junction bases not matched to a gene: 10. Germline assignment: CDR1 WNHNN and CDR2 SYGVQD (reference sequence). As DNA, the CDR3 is TGCGCCAGCAGGGAGGACAGGGCGGAAGGTGAAGCTTTCTTT. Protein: CASREDRAEGEAFF.

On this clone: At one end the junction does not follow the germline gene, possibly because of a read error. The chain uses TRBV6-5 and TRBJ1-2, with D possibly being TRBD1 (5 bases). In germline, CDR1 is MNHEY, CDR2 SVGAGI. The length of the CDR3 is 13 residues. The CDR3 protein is CASSYDSRESSFF. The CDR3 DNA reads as TGTGCCAGCAGTTACGACAGCCGAGAATCGTCTTTCTTC.

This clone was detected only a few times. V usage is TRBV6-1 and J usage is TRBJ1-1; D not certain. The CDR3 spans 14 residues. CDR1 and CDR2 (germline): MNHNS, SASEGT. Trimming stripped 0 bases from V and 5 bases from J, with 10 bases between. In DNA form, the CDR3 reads TGTGCCAGCAGTGAAGCGCGGGTGAGGACTGAAGCTTTCTTT. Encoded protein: CASSEARVRTEAFF.

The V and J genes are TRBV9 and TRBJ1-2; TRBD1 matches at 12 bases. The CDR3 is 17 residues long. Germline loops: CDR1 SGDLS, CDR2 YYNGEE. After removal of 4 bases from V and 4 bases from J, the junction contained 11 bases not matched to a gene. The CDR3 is CASSPTPGTGGVYGYTF. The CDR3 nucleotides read TGTGCCAGCAGCCCGACCCCCGGGACAGGGGGCGTCTATGGCTACACCTTC.

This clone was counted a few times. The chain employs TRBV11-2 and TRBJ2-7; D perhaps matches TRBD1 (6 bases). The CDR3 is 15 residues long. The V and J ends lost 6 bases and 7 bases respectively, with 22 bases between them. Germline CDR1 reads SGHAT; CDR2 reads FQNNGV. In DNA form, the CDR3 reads TGTGCCAGCAGTTCAGGGGCCGACGCAGGGTGGGAGCAGTACTTC. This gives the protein CASSSGADAGWEQYF.

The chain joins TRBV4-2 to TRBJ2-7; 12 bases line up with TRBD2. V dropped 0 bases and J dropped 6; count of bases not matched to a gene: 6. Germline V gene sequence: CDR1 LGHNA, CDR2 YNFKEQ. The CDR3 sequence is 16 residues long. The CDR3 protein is CASSQDPSGGVSEQYF. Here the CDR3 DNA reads TGTGCCAGCAGCCAAGACCCTAGCGGGGGGGTAAGCGAGCAGTACTTC.

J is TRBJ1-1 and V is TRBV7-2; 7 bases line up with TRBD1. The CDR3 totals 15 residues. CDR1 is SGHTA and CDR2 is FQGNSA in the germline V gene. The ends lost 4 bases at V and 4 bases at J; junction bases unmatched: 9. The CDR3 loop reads CASSSTGLRSTEAFF. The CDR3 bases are TGTGCCAGCAGCTCGACAGGGCTTCGGAGCACTGAAGCTTTCTTT.

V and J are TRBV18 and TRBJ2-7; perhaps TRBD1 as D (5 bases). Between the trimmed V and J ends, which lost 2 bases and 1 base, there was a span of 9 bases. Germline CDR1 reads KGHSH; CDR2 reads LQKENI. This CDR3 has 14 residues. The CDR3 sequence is CASSPYQGSYEQYF. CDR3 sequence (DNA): TGTGCCAGCTCACCATACCAGGGATCCTACGAGCAGTACTTC.

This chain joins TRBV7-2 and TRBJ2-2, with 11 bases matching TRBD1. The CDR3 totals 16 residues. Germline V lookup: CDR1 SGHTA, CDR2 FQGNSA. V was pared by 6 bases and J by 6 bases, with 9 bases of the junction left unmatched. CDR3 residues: CASRTSGTGGAGELFF. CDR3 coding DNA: TGTGCCAGCAGAACAAGTGGGACAGGGGGTGCCGGGGAGCTGTTTTTT.

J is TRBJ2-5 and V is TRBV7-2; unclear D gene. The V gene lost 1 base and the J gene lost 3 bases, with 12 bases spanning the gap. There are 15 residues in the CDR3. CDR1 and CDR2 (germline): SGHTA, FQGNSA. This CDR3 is CASSLVVEPKETQYF. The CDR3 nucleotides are TGTGCCAGCAGCTTAGTGGTAGAGCCTAAAGAGACCCAGTACTTC.

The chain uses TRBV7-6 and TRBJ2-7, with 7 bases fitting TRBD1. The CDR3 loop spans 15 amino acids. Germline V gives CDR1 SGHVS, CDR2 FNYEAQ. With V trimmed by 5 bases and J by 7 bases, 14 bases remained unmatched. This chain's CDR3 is CASSPETGSVREQYF. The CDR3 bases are TGTGCCAGCAGCCCTGAGACAGGGTCTGTGAGGGAGCAGTACTTC. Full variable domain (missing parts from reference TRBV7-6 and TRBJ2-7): GAGVSQSPRYKVTKRGQDVALRCDPISGHVSLYWYRQALGQGPEFLTYFNYEAQQDKSGLPNDRFSAERPEGSISTLTIQRTEQRDSAMYRCASSPETGSVREQYFGPGTRLTVT.

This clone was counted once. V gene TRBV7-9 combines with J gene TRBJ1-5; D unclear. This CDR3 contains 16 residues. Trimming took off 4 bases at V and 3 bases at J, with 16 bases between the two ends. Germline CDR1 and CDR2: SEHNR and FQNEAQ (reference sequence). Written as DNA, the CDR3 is TGTGCCAGCAGCTCCTCAAATGCCGGTTACAATCAGCCCCAGCATTTT. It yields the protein CASSSSNAGYNQPQHF.

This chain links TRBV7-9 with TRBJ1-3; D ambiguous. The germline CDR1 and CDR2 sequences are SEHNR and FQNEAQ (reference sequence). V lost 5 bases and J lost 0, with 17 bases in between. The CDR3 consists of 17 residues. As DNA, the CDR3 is TGTGCCAGCAGCCCGCCATGGGCTTCCCACTCTGGAAACACCATATATTTT. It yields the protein CASSPPWASHSGNTIYF.

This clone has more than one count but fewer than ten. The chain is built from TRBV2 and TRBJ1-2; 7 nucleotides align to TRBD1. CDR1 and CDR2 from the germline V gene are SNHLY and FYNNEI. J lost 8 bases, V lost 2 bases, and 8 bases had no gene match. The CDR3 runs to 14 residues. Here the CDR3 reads CASSEFSTGVGYTF. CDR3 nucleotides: TGTGCCAGCAGTGAATTCTCAACAGGGGTCGGCTACACCTTC.